Here is one TCR beta chain with its context. No cognate antigen has been identified for it. Base qualities were left out, and no much larger clone turns up one base away. Per the publication, the time point label means: baseline before first vaccination. Vaccinee samples were obtained from the UK trials COV001 and COV002, which included a single-blind randomized controlled phase 2/3 trial of AZD1222 (ChAdOx1 nCoV-19) in healthy adults. For TCRbeta chain sequencing, PBMC samples from trial participants were taken at day 0 and at day 28 after the second dose. The CDR3 regions of human TCRbeta chains were analyzed by immunosequencing. Per the original workflow: TCRs in the repertoires were compared against a reference library of SARS-CoV-2-specific TCRs that had been generated with the MIRA antigen-specificity platform. Breadth meant the fraction of unique TCRs that were SARS-CoV-2-associated, whereas depth meant the fraction of total T cells that were SARS-CoV-2-associated. Each spike-specific TCR was assigned to its reactive spike region and to a CD4 or CD8 class using the MIRA data. Log10-transformed breadth and depth values were compared by one-way ANOVA with Sidak's multiple comparisons tests. The source is immuneACCESS, and TCRdb retained only in-frame sequences with V and J called. Part of the clones is not carried over; for the studies checked, unresolved V genes explain less than half of this, and the remainder is unexplained. The D gene and trimming were derived from the DNA, and the V and J assignments and clone size from that table. In this sample the table shows over 130,000 clones, 94% of which occur a single time. 1.3% of the sample comes from the top ten.

The data were obtained in a study of T cell responses to AZD1222 COVID-19 vaccine (dated by TCRdb to the early 2020s). Context from the whole study: Because spike-specific TCR depth and breadth did not differ between the two schedules, AZD1222 recipients who got a second dose at roughly 4 weeks were pooled with those who got a second dose at roughly 12 weeks. TCR sequencing covered over 230 trial participants: 207 given two doses of AZD1222 and about 26 given two doses of MenACWY control vaccine. Trial participants were enrolled by age into 18-55, 56-69 and 70-plus year subgroups, with around 140, 26 and 57 TCR-sequenced participants respectively. Broader findings and caveats from the paper: Most participants were white British and females outnumbered males, and the authors suggested that clonal diversity may have been underestimated. The 56-69-year group was small, and its depth increase did not reach significance, likely because of low power. The vaccine-associated CD4 TCRs covered the entire spike protein, and the dominant responses fell in regions 160-218 and 743-854. Nearly half of unique spike-specific TCRs reportedly recognized epitopes outside regions mutated in the B.1.351 and B.1.1.7 variants. Because no day 14 peak-response samples were available, the repertoires could be characterized only after the peak T cell response. Conclusions about previously exposed vaccinees were limited because only six AZD1222 recipients were SARS-CoV-2 seropositive at baseline. A significant rise in spike-specific TCR breadth and depth was observed after two AZD1222 doses relative to day 0 and relative to MenACWY recipients.

The CDR3 measures 16 amino acids from cysteine to phenylalanine. Here the CDR3 DNA is all that survives: 48 bases in frame from base 1. The germline V gene sets CDR1 to KGHSH and CDR2 to LQKENI. V is pruned by 1 base and J by 7 bases, leaving 9 bases of the junction without a gene match. The sequence was collected from an adult in good health. This specimen was peripheral blood, taken on day 0 of AZD1222 vaccination. The chain couples TRBV18 to TRBJ2-1; 8 of the junction bases match TRBD2. Here the CDR3 is given as CASSPRDGGATNEQFF. In nucleotide form, the sequence is TGTGCCAGCTCACCACGGGACGGGGGGGCTACGAATGAGCAGTTCTTC. Supplemented by the reference TRBV18 and TRBJ2-1 proteins around the CDR3, the complete variable domain is NAGVMQNPRHLVRRRGQEARLRCSPMKGHSHVYWYRQLPEEGLKFMVYLQKENIIDESGMPKERFSAEFPKEGPSILRIQQVVRGDSAAYFCASSPRDGGATNEQFFGPGTRLTVL.